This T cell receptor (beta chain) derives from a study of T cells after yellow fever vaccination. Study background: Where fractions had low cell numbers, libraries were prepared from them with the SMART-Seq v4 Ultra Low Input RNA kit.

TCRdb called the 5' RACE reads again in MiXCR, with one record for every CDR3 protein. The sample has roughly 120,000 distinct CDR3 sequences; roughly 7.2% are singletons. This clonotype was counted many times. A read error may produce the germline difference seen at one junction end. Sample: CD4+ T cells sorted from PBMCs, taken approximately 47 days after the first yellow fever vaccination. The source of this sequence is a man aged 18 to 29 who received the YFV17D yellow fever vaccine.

The CDR3 is CASSVDRGHGETQYF. CDR3 nucleotide sequence: TGTGCTAGCAGCGTAGACAGGGGGCACGGGGAGACCCAGTACTTC. The chain carries TRBV7-7 and TRBJ2-5; 10 nucleotides line up with TRBD1. The CDR3 consists of 15 residues. The germline V gene encodes CDR1 SSHAT and CDR2 FNYEAQ (reference sequence).